This note documents a single T cell receptor (beta chain) sequence. Antigen: not known. The data were taken from a study of beta chain features in type 1 diabetes. General observations from the study: The cDNA sequencing approach could over-represent high-TCR-expressing cells. Type 1 diabetes patients had moderately but significantly shorter TCRB CDR3s in all four CD4+ subsets.

Sequencing targeted expressed TCRB transcripts, as all isolated RNA had been reverse transcribed. Generated by immunoSEQ multiplex PCR, the TCRdb table keeps only in-frame clones and is missing some. In the table there are over 150,000 clones, 6% to 9% of which are singletons. This receptor was identified in a man aged 18 to 30 with type 1 diabetes. Specimen: central memory CD4+ T cells from blood.

CDR3 protein: CASSLSSGTIGKTQYF. CDR3 nucleotides: TGTGCCAGCAGTCTATCTTCCGGGACTATCGGAAAGACCCAGTACTTC. The chain combines TRBV28 with TRBJ2-5; 7 bases map to TRBD2. CDR3 length: 16 amino acids. Germline lookup yields CDR1 MDHEN and CDR2 SYDVKM. V shed 5 bases and J 6 bases; nucleotides not matched to a gene: 15.